This T cell receptor (beta chain) was sequenced for a study of cytomegalovirus exposure and HLA in healthy donors. The repertoire was sequenced with immunoSEQ multiplex PCR; TCRdb's copy has only in-frame clones and lacks some. The sample gives 250,000 or so clones, 90% of which show up once; 0.37% is in the top ten. Between the trimmed V and J ends, which lost 6 bases and 0 bases, there was a span of 14 bases. Germline CDR1 and CDR2: MDHEN and SYDVKM. The CDR3 loop spans 15 amino acids. Sequenced sample: PBMCs. The clonotype was recovered from a woman younger than 35 in good health and CMV-seronegative. The chain recombines TRBV28 with TRBJ1-1; the D is unclear. CDR3 residues: CASSPTGYMNTEAFF. In DNA, the CDR3 is TGTGCCAGCAGCCCGACGGGGTACATGAACACTGAAGCTTTCTTT.